This T cell receptor (beta chain) was documented in a study of CD8+CD57+ T cells in acquired aplastic anemia. The overall study: The mean DNA yield obtained from sorted CD4+ and CD8+ cells came to approximately 3.2 ug.

Details on this clonotype: The antigen remains undetermined.

Study-wide results and limits: Overlap between patients and controls comprised 25 to 30 CD8+ CDR3 sequences.

Patients who underwent sequencing had shown CD8+CD57+ cell expansion by flow cytometry. Genomic DNA, serving as template, underwent TCR beta VDJ and CDR3 profiling. TCRdb analysed the reads with MiXCR anew, one entry per CDR3 protein. The sample lists around 150,000 distinct CDR3 sequences; more than 40% were seen once. The clonotype comes from a human donor with aplastic anemia. What was sequenced was sorted CD4+, CD8+, or CD8+CD57+ T cells (not recorded which) from PBMCs.

The CDR3 spells CASSPGTSGRTGELFF. The CDR3 nucleotides are TGTGCCAGCAGTCCCGGGACTAGCGGCAGGACCGGGGAGCTGTTTTTT. This chain links TRBV12-3 or TRBV12-4 with TRBJ2-2, with 11 bases identical to TRBD2. Trimming cost V 5 bases and J 5 bases; bases outside gene matches: 7. The CDR3 loop spans 16 amino acids.